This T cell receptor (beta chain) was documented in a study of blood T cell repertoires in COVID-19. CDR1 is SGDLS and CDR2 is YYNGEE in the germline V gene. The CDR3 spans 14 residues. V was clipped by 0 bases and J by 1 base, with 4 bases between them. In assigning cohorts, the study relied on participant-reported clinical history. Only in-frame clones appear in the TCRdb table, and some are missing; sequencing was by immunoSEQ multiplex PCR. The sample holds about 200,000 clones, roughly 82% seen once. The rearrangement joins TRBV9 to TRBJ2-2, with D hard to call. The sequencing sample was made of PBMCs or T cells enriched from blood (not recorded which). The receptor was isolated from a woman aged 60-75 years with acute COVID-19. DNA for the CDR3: TGTGCCAGCAGCGTAGGACAGAACACCGGGGAGCTGTTTTTT. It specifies CASSVGQNTGELFF. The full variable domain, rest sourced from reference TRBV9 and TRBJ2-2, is DSGVTQTPKHLITATGQRVTLRCSPRSGDLSVYWYQQSLDQGLQFLIQYYNGEERAKGNILERFSAQQFPDLHSELNLSSLELGDSALYFCASSVGQNTGELFFGEGSRLTVL.